The 27 T cell receptor beta chains in this list originate from one sample, sequenced in a study of shared clonotypes between healthy human individuals (dated by TCRdb to about 2020). Library preparation was by the immunoSEQ multiplex PCR assay. The immuneACCESS repertoire file appears here via TCRdb, limited to in-frame rearrangements. These files lack a portion of the clones; in checked studies, under half of the deficit traces to unresolved V genes, and the cause of the others is not known. This sample lists roughly 2.1 million clones; just over 90% were detected once. 1.5% to 2% of the sample is taken by the ten largest. For the CD8 naive samples, CD45RO-negative cells were positively selected for CCR7, yielding a CD45RA+CCR7+ population from which TemRA cells were excluded. The material sequenced was naive CD8+ T cells from PBMCs. The cell subset or site label here, explained by the study, means: CD45RA+CCR7+. Receptor source: a man between 18 and 35 years old in good health. Some clones in this sample may be carry-over from other donors' samples.

Worth noting for this clone: At the DNA level, this CDR3 is encoded by other sequences in the same sample as well. The V gene is TRBV27, the J gene TRBJ1-1; D is unclear. The CDR3 totals 11 residues. Deletions cut 5 bases from V and 7 bases from J, with 8 bases between. Germline lookup yields CDR1 MNHEY and CDR2 SMNVEV (reference sequence). CDR3 loop: CASSLGSEAFF. In DNA form, the CDR3 reads TGTGCCAGCAGTCTGGGCAGTGAAGCTTTCTTT.

This clone was seen only a few times. This sample includes further DNA sequences coding for the same CDR3. This chain joins TRBV18 and TRBJ1-1; D gene ambiguous. This CDR3 is built from 13 residues. V was shortened by 3 bases and J by 4 bases, with 9 bases between the two germline ends. CDR1 is KGHSH and CDR2 is LQKENI in the germline V gene. CDR3 in amino acids: CASSPGGSTEAFF. The CDR3 region has the DNA TGTGCCAGCTCACCTGGTGGTAGCACTGAAGCTTTCTTT.

The chain combines TRBV11-3 with TRBJ2-3, with TRBD2 identical over 15 bases. The ends lost 4 bases at V and 6 bases at J; junction bases unmatched: 8. The germline V gene has CDR1 SGHNT and CDR2 YENEEA. The CDR3 consists of 17 residues. This CDR3 reads CASSWGLAGGQDDTQYF. The CDR3 DNA is TGTGCCAGCAGCTGGGGACTAGCGGGAGGCCAGGACGATACGCAGTATTTT. Based on the CDR3 plus reference TRBV11-3 and TRBJ2-3, the full variable domain is EAGVVQSPRYKIIEKKQPVAFWCNPISGHNTLYWYLQNLGQGPELLIRYENEEAVDDSQLPKDRFSAERLKGVDSTLKIQPAELGDSAVYLCASSWGLAGGQDDTQYFGPGTRLTVL.

The V and J genes are TRBV29-1 and TRBJ2-7; D is perhaps TRBD2 (6 bases). The CDR3 runs 14 residues. The V gene's germline CDR1 is SQVTM and CDR2 ANQGSEA. V was shortened by 4 bases and J by 0 bases, with 13 bases between the two germline ends. CDR3 residues: CSVVLAESSYEQYF. The CDR3 DNA reads as TGCAGCGTTGTCTTAGCGGAGAGCTCCTACGAGCAGTACTTC.

This clone was seen more than once but under ten times. This chain uses TRBV4-2 with TRBJ1-1; D gene uncertain. V was trimmed by 5 bases and J by 5 bases, leaving 12 bases between them. CDR1 and CDR2 from the germline V gene are LGHNA and YNFKEQ. The CDR3 runs to 13 residues. CDR3 loop: CASSYGEWTEAFF. The CDR3 bases are TGTGCCAGCAGCTATGGGGAATGGACTGAAGCTTTCTTT.

This clone appeared a single time. Other DNA sequences from this sample encode an identical CDR3 as well. The chain uses TRBV4-1 and TRBJ2-7; 10 bases are a match to TRBD1. The J segment lost 1 base and the V segment lost 1 base, leaving 4 bases of the junction unmatched. Germline V lookup: CDR1 MGHRA, CDR2 YSYEKL. This CDR3 is built from 16 residues. As DNA, the CDR3 is TGCGCCAGCAGCCAAGTACCGGGACAGGGGTCCTACGAGCAGTACTTC. Translated: CASSQVPGQGSYEQYF.

This chain connects TRBV7-9 to TRBJ2-7, with 9 positions matching TRBD1. J was trimmed by 2 bases and V by 0 bases; bases with no gene match: 8. The CDR3 consists of 17 residues. Germline CDR1 and CDR2: SEHNR and FQNEAQ (reference sequence). For the CDR3, the DNA is TGTGCCAGCAGCTTAGCTACTCGGACAGGGGCAACCTACGAGCAGTACTTC. Translated: CASSLATRTGATYEQYF. The full variable domain, completed using reference TRBV7-9 and TRBJ2-7, is DTGVSQNPRHKITKRGQNVTFRCDPISEHNRLYWYRQTLGQGPEFLTYFQNEAQLEKSRLLSDRFSAERPKGSFSTLEIQRTEQGDSAMYLCASSLATRTGATYEQYFGPGTRLTVT.

The chain is built from TRBV28 and TRBJ2-3, with no clear D. V lost 6 bases and J lost 6, with 7 bases in between. This CDR3 region has 11 residues. The germline V gene encodes CDR1 MDHEN and CDR2 SYDVKM. The CDR3 protein is CASSSGDTQYF. CDR3 DNA: TGTGCCAGCAGCTCCGGGGATACGCAGTATTTT.

The CDR3 region is CASSLRRAGFGYTF. The CDR3 DNA reads as TGTGCCAGCAGTTTACGCAGGGCTGGGTTCGGCTACACCTTC. The chain uses TRBV27 and TRBJ1-2; a weak D match, TRBD1 (5 bases). Germline-derived CDR1 and CDR2 are MNHEY and SMNVEV (reference sequence). The CDR3 contains 14 residues. Between the trimmed V and J ends, which lost 2 bases and 8 bases, there was a span of 15 bases.

The chain links TRBV9 to TRBJ2-7; D possibly corresponds to TRBD2 (6 bases). Trimming shortened V by 4 bases and J by 2 bases, and 13 bases separated the two germline ends. The germline gives CDR1 SGDLS, CDR2 YYNGEE. The CDR3 loop spans 14 amino acids. CDR3 residues: CASSLWEETYEQYF. For the CDR3, the DNA is TGTGCCAGCAGCTTGTGGGAGGAGACCTACGAGCAGTACTTC.

Of note for this clone: Other DNA sequences in this specimen translate into the identical CDR3. The rearrangement joins TRBV27 to TRBJ1-5; D unclear. The CDR3 is made up of 15 amino acids. The germline V gene encodes CDR1 MNHEY and CDR2 SMNVEV (reference sequence). V lost 2 bases, J lost 0 bases, and 8 bases lay in between. CDR3 coding DNA: TGTGCCAGCAGTTTACTTCCAGGTAGCAATCAGCCCCAGCATTTT. Translating it yields CASSLLPGSNQPQHF.

Of note for this clone: The same CDR3 also results from other DNA sequences found in this sample. The chain employs TRBV9 and TRBJ1-1; D is uncertain. CDR3 length: 13 amino acids. CDR1 is SGDLS and CDR2 is YYNGEE in the germline V gene. Trimming removed 3 bases at V and 0 bases at J, with 6 bases between. CDR3 in DNA: TGTGCCAGCAGCGGGAGGGTGAACACTGAAGCTTTCTTT. It is translated as CASSGRVNTEAFF.

V gene TRBV7-8 combines with J gene TRBJ1-5, with D possibly being TRBD1 (5 bases). CDR1 SGHVS and CDR2 FQNEAQ come from the germline V gene. The CDR3 runs 16 residues. The V and J ends lost 4 bases and 5 bases respectively, with 18 bases between them. DNA of the CDR3: TGTGCCAGCAGCTCACAAGGAAGGACAAGCGATCAGCCCCAGCATTTT. It specifies CASSSQGRTSDQPQHF.

Worth noting for this clone: This may be a read error: a much more frequent sequence differs by one nucleotide. This specimen includes other DNA sequences encoding the same CDR3. V gene TRBV7-2 combines with J gene TRBJ1-5; D unclear. Germline assignment: CDR1 SGHTA and CDR2 FQGNSA. The V end lost 1 base, the J end lost 6 bases, and 4 bases lay between the germline ends. This CDR3 region has 12 residues. CDR3 bases: TGTGCCAGCAGCTTAGTGGGTCAGCCCCAGCATTTT. Translation gives CASSLVGQPQHF.

The chain uses TRBV13 and TRBJ1-1, with a tentative D call TRBD1 (5 bases). Germline V lookup: CDR1 PRHDT, CDR2 FYEKMQ (reference sequence). Deletions cut 8 bases from V and 4 bases from J, with 17 bases between. The CDR3 loop spans 14 amino acids. CDR3 protein: CASFPRGEATEAFF. The CDR3, as DNA: TGTGCCAGCTTCCCACGGGGGGAGGCCACTGAAGCTTTCTTT.

The chain combines TRBV28 with TRBJ1-5; unclear D gene. The V gene lost 3 bases and the J gene lost 5 bases, with 23 bases spanning the gap. The CDR3 totals 18 residues. The germline V gene encodes CDR1 MDHEN and CDR2 SYDVKM. CDR3 sequence reads: CASSFPFYGLNHYQPQHF. The CDR3 coding sequence is TGTGCCAGCAGTTTCCCGTTTTACGGACTTAACCACTATCAGCCCCAGCATTTT.

The chain joins TRBV9 to TRBJ2-5, with 8 positions matching TRBD2. With V trimmed by 5 bases and J by 3 bases, 3 bases remained unmatched. The CDR3 consists of 13 residues. Looked up from germline, CDR1 is SGDLS and CDR2 is YYNGEE. Here the CDR3 reads CASRPAGEETQYF. The CDR3 DNA reads as TGTGCCAGCAGGCCAGCGGGAGAAGAGACCCAGTACTTC.

This rearrangement joins TRBV4-3 to TRBJ2-7, with unresolved D. This CDR3 is 15 amino acids long. V gave up 0 bases and J gave up 2 bases, with 11 bases separating them. Germline V gene sequence: CDR1 LGHNA, CDR2 YSLEER. The CDR3 nucleotides read TGCGCCAGCAGCCAAGAAGTCGCACAGCCCTACGAGCAGTACTTC. This sequence encodes CASSQEVAQPYEQYF.

This clone came up many times. The chain joins TRBV4-1 to TRBJ1-4, with D perhaps TRBD1 (5 bases). This CDR3 has 15 residues. From germline, CDR1 is MGHRA and CDR2 YSYEKL. The V gene lost 0 bases and the J gene lost 8 bases, with 13 bases spanning the gap. CDR3 DNA: TGCGCCAGCAGCCAAGAAACCCCCGGACAAGAAAAACTGTTTTTT. This encodes CASSQETPGQEKLFF.

The chain is built from TRBV7-8 and TRBJ2-1; D may be TRBD1 (5 bases). The germline V gene has CDR1 SGHVS and CDR2 FQNEAQ. V was shortened by 2 bases and J by 6 bases, with 20 bases between the two germline ends. The CDR3 is 17 residues long. CDR3 nucleotides: TGTGCCAGCAGCTTAAGGACCGTTCAGGGTAGGATCAATGAGCAGTTCTTC. As protein: CASSLRTVQGRINEQFF. Complete variable domain (other parts from reference TRBV7-8 and TRBJ2-1): GAGVSQSPRYKVAKRGQDVALRCDPISGHVSLFWYQQALGQGPEFLTYFQNEAQLDKSGLPSDRFFAERPEGSVSTLKIQRTQQEDSAVYLCASSLRTVQGRINEQFFGPGTRLTVL.

The gene calls are TRBV27 and TRBJ2-1, with 16 nucleotides matching TRBD2. In germline, CDR1 is MNHEY, CDR2 SMNVEV (reference sequence). After removal of 0 bases from V and 0 bases from J, the junction contained 5 bases not matched to a gene. This CDR3 has 20 amino acids. CDR3 sequence reads: CASSLSPGLAGGSSYNEQFF. CDR3 DNA: TGTGCCAGCAGTTTATCGCCGGGACTAGCGGGAGGGAGCTCCTACAATGAGCAGTTCTTC.

The chain carries TRBV7-6 and TRBJ1-4, with 7 nucleotides matching TRBD1. This CDR3 has 17 residues. Trimming cost V 4 bases and J 4 bases; bases outside gene matches: 12. The germline gives CDR1 SGHVS, CDR2 FNYEAQ. This CDR3 is CASSWGTAITYNEKLFF. In nucleotides, the CDR3 is TGTGCCAGCAGCTGGGGGACAGCCATAACTTATAATGAAAAACTGTTTTTT.

The rearrangement joins TRBV19 to TRBJ2-1, with 13 bases that match TRBD2. The CDR3 has 16 amino acids. CDR1 and CDR2 (germline): LNHDA, SQIVND (reference sequence). V trimming: 5 bases; J trimming: 9 bases; junction bases outside the gene matches: 10. CDR3 nucleotide sequence: TGTGCCAGTAGTGAGACCCCGGGACTAGCGGGACTTGAGCAGTTCTTC. Protein: CASSETPGLAGLEQFF.

The rearrangement links TRBV28 to TRBJ2-5; maybe TRBD1 (6 bases). The germline CDR1 and CDR2 sequences are MDHEN and SYDVKM. V lost 3 bases to trimming and J lost 4 bases, with 15 bases between them. The CDR3 covers 15 residues. CDR3 bases: TGTGCCAGCAGTTTGACCCCGGACAGAAGAGAGACCCAGTACTTC. Translated: CASSLTPDRRETQYF. Drawing the rest from reference TRBV28 and TRBJ2-5, the complete variable domain is DVKVTQSSRYLVKRTGEKVFLECVQDMDHENMFWYRQDPGLGLRLIYFSYDVKMKEKGDIPEGYSVSREKKERFSLILESASTNQTSMYLCASSLTPDRRETQYFGPGTRLLVL.

This sequence joins TRBV19 and TRBJ1-2; TRBD1 agrees at 7 bases. CDR3 length equals 14 residues. Germline CDR1 is LNHDA and CDR2 is SQIVND (reference sequence). Trimming took 5 bases from V and 4 from J; bases not matched to a gene: 7. The CDR3 DNA reads as TGTGCCAGTAGTTCTCCGACAGGGTCCTATGGCTACACCTTC. The encoded protein is CASSSPTGSYGYTF. Based on the CDR3 plus reference TRBV19 and TRBJ1-2, the full variable domain is DGGITQSPKYLFRKEGQNVTLSCEQNLNHDAMYWYRQDPGQGLRLIYYSQIVNDFQKGDIAEGYSVSREKKESFPLTVTSAQKNPTAFYLCASSSPTGSYGYTFGSGTRLTVV.

The chain employs TRBV5-6 and TRBJ1-2; D is ambiguous. Looked up from germline, CDR1 is SGHDT and CDR2 is YYEEEE. The V gene lost 2 bases and the J gene lost 0 bases, with 11 bases spanning the gap. The CDR3 runs to 15 residues. The CDR3 spells CASSLFREANYGYTF. CDR3 DNA sequence: TGTGCCAGCAGCTTATTTAGGGAAGCTAACTATGGCTACACCTTC.

This chain connects TRBV14 to TRBJ2-1; TRBD1 is a possible D gene (6 bases). This CDR3 region has 15 residues. Trimming pared 0 bases from V and 2 bases from J, leaving 8 bases between. CDR1 SGHDN and CDR2 FVKESK come from the germline V gene. This chain's CDR3 is CASSQEGGAYNEQFF. The CDR3 bases are TGTGCCAGCAGCCAAGAAGGGGGAGCCTACAATGAGCAGTTCTTC.